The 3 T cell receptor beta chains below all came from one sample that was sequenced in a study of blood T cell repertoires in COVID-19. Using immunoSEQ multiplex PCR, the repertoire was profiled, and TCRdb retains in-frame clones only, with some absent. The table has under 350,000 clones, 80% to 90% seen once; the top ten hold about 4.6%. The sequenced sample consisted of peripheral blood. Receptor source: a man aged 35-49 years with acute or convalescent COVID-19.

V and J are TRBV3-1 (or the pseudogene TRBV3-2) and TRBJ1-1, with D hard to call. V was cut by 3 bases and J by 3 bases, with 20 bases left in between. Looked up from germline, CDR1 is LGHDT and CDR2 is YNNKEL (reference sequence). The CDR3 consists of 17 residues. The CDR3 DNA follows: TGTGCCAGCAGCCATGGGCCAGAACGGGGTCCGGACACTGAAGCTTTCTTT. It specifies CASSHGPERGPDTEAFF.

CDR3 in amino acids: CASSGTPEGEQFF. The CDR3 DNA reads TGTGCCAGCAGCGGAACCCCGGAGGGCGAGCAGTTCTTC. This rearrangement joins TRBV9 to TRBJ2-1, with a weak D call TRBD2 (6 bases). The CDR3 contains 13 residues. Germline-derived CDR1 and CDR2 are SGDLS and YYNGEE. The V and J ends lost 3 bases and 10 bases respectively, with 14 bases between them. The full variable domain, in which reference TRBV9 and TRBJ2-1 provide the parts outside the CDR3, is DSGVTQTPKHLITATGQRVTLRCSPRSGDLSVYWYQQSLDQGLQFLIQYYNGEERAKGNILERFSAQQFPDLHSELNLSSLELGDSALYFCASSGTPEGEQFFGPGTRLTVL.

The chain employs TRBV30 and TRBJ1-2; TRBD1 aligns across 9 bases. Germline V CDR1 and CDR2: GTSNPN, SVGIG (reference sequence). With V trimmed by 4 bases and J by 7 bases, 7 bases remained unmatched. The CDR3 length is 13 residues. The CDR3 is CAWTPGQGLGYTF. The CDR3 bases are TGTGCCTGGACGCCGGGACAGGGTCTTGGCTACACCTTC.